This T cell receptor beta chain was captured in a study of identical twins. Study-level findings and limits: Without tracking the same donors, conclusions rested on cross-sectional statistical analysis.

This clonotype showed up just a few times. Its antigen remains unidentified. Germline V gene sequence: CDR1 LNHDA, CDR2 SQIVND (reference sequence). CDR3 length: 16 residues. V dropped 6 bases and J dropped 0; count of bases not matched to a gene: 3. TCRdb itself ran the 5' RACE reads through MiXCR, one entry per CDR3 protein. This sample yields some 300,000 distinct CDR3 sequences, of which more than 9% are seen a single time; around 7.8% belongs to the top ten. Another study also made use of these data, one on yellow fever vaccine responses in identical twins. As that study records: Twins' T cell vaccine responses reportedly looked partly convergent, partly personalized.

The sample taken for sequencing was CD8+ T cells sorted from blood. The V and J genes are TRBV19 and TRBJ2-1; 12 bases agree with TRBD2. This TCR derives from a woman younger than 35 in good health. CDR3 amino acids: CASSRTSGNSYNEQFF. The DNA for the CDR3 is TGTGCCAGTAGCCGGACTAGCGGGAACTCCTACAATGAGCAGTTCTTC.